This TCR beta chain was captured by sequencing in a study of identical twins. The V gene end was trimmed by 3 bases and the J gene end by 2 bases; junction bases not matched to a gene: 10. The CDR3 contains 17 residues. In the case of this clonotype: Its antigen is still unknown.

TCRdb re-analysed the 5' RACE reads in MiXCR, keeping a single row per CDR3 protein. Of just under 650,000 distinct CDR3 sequences in the sample, just over 7% were seen once. Study outcomes and limitations: Possibly, invariant MAIT and iNKT cells partly confounded zero-insertion analyses.

These data also featured in a second study, about yellow fever vaccine responses in identical twins.

The sequenced sample consisted of PBMCs. The chain combines TRBV12-3 or TRBV12-4 with TRBJ2-5; 9 bases line up with TRBD2. The TCR was taken from a young woman in good health. This CDR3 is CASSFLGLAGLQETQYF. The CDR3 DNA reads TGTGCCAGCAGTTTCCTGGGGCTAGCGGGGCTACAAGAGACCCAGTACTTC.